Listed below are T cell receptor beta chains from one sample, sequenced in a study of response to subunit inactivated influenza vaccine. MiXCR, run by TCRdb on the RT-PCR reads, gives a single entry per CDR3 protein. This table holds roughly 500,000 distinct CDR3 sequences, 15% to 20% found once. The source was CD4+ T cells sorted from PBMCs, collected around 2 years after vaccination. The source is a man aged 45 to 70 who received an inactivated influenza vaccine. Each CDR3 is given with its conserved first and last residue. A D gene is named only where the DNA matches it firmly. Size is omitted from some rows. Given values are once, few, many or a class for expanded clones.

>.|TRBV19|TRBJ1-4|.|16
CASSQPRGPSNEKLFF
TGTGCCAGTAGTCAGCCCCGTGGACCCTCTAATGAAAAACTGTTTTTT
>few|TRBV21-1|TRBJ1-6|.|15
CASSTRQVDNSPLHF
TGTGCCAGCAGCACGCGACAGGTAGATAATTCACCCCTCCACTTT
>.|TRBV7-8|TRBJ2-7|.|12
CASSLPPGHQYF
TGTGCCAGCAGCTTACCCCCGGGACACCAGTACTTC
>.|TRBV5-1|TRBJ2-5|.|17
CASSLGVTGRDQETQYF
TGCGCCAGCAGCTTGGGCGTAACCGGCAGAGATCAAGAGACCCAGTACTTC
>few|TRBV5-1|TRBJ1-6|.|16
CASSFVESSYNSPLHF
TGCGCCAGCAGCTTTGTGGAGAGCTCCTATAATTCACCCCTCCACTTT
>.|TRBV6-1|TRBJ2-7|.|17
CASSLTGSGRLSYEQYF
TGTGCCAGCAGCCTCACAGGGTCTGGCCGCCTCTCCTACGAGCAGTACTTC
>.|TRBV20-1|TRBJ2-5|.|14
CSARESRIKETQYF
TGCAGTGCTAGAGAATCCAGGATCAAAGAGACCCAGTACTTC
>.|TRBV20-1|TRBJ2-7|TRBD2|15
CSADGLAGGGSEQYF
TGCAGTGCTGATGGACTAGCGGGAGGAGGTAGCGAGCAGTACTTC
>few|TRBV7-8|TRBJ2-5|TRBD1|14
CASSQRTGQETQYF
TGTGCCAGCAGCCAGAGGACAGGCCAAGAGACCCAGTACTTC
>.|TRBV3-1|TRBJ2-5|TRBD2|16
CASSSLGGSLQETQYF
TGTGCCAGCAGCTCCCTCGGGGGGAGCCTCCAAGAGACCCAGTACTTC
>few|TRBV12-3/TRBV12-4|TRBJ2-5|TRBD2|16
CASSLGGTRVHETQYF
TGTGCCAGCAGTTTGGGCGGGACTAGGGTTCACGAGACCCAGTACTTC
>.|TRBV14|TRBJ1-6|.|12
CASSQSGSPLHF
TGTGCCAGCAGCCAATCCGGGTCACCCCTCCACTTT